This TCR beta chain was observed in a study of immune cell composition in non-small cell lung cancer. Findings of the study overall: Tumour TCR-beta clonality was not significantly tied to smoking pack-years. Adenocarcinomas with higher top tumour-associated clone frequency had more reactive TILs. It was not proven that tumour-reactive clones equal dominant tumour-associated clones. Clones >0.5% enriched in tumour were rarer in adenocarcinoma (33%) than squamous (approximately 80%).

V was clipped by 4 bases and J by 5 bases; unmatched bases: 10. The CDR3 sequence is 15 residues long. Germline V gene sequence: CDR1 LGHNA, CDR2 YSLEER. Normal lung was sampled as far from the tumour as possible, at least 3 cm. A note on this clone: Its antigen remains unknown.

Method: immunoSEQ multiplex PCR; TCRdb's copy keeps in-frame clones and lacks some. The table includes over 2,500 clones, roughly 78% detected once. The sample taken for sequencing was non-adjacent lung tissue. This clonotype originated in a human donor with non-small cell lung cancer. The donor label of this sample is uncertain. The rearrangement uses TRBV4-3 and TRBJ2-5; 7 bases align to TRBD1. CDR3 DNA: TGCGCCAGCAGCCCCAAAGGGGGACAGCCGGAGACCCAGTACTTC. It is translated as CASSPKGGQPETQYF.